The clone carrying this TCR beta chain was seen only a few times. Its cognate antigen is unknown. The data were taken from a study of CD8 T cells in ankylosing spondylitis. Overall study results and limits: What appeared characteristic of ankylosing spondylitis blood was a TCR beta motif of several highly homologous variants. Disease-linked clones were found to be CD8+ and relatively rare in peripheral blood. From matched ankylosing spondylitis synovial fluid, disease-linked clones were reportedly recovered at significantly enriched levels.

From germline, CDR1 is LNHDA and CDR2 SQIVND (reference sequence). This CDR3 has 15 amino acids. The V gene lost 3 bases and the J gene lost 0 bases, with 9 bases spanning the gap. Using quantitative 5'-RACE with molecular barcodes, the authors made TCR beta libraries. TCRdb used MiXCR to reprocess the 5' RACE reads, holding one entry per CDR3 protein. The sample consists of a few hundred thousand distinct CDR3 sequences, approximately 20% of them appearing once. The sample consisted of blood, either unsorted or a sorted T cell fraction (not recorded which). The chain combines TRBV19 with TRBJ2-1; D call uncertain. The TCR comes from a male donor with ankylosing spondylitis. The DNA for the CDR3 is TGTGCCAGTAGTATGCCCGTTAGCTCCTACAATGAGCAGTTCTTC. It is translated as CASSMPVSSYNEQFF. Full variable domain (missing parts from reference TRBV19 and TRBJ2-1): DGGITQSPKYLFRKEGQNVTLSCEQNLNHDAMYWYRQDPGQGLRLIYYSQIVNDFQKGDIAEGYSVSREKKESFPLTVTSAQKNPTAFYLCASSMPVSSYNEQFFGPGTRLTVL.